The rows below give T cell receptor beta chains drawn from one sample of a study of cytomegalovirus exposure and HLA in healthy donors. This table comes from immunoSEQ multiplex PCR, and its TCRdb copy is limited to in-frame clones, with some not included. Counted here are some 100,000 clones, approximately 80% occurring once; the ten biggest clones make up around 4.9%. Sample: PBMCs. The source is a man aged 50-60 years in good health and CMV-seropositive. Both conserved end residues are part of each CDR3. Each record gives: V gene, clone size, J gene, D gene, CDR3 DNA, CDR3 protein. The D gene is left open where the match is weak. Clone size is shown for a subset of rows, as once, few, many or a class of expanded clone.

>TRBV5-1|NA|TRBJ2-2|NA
TGCGCCAGCAGCTTGGATGGGAGCACCGGGGAGCTGTTTTTT
CASSLDGSTGELFF
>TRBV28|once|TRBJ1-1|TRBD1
TGTGCCAGCAGTTCCACAGGGGGCACTGAAGCTTTCTTT
CASSSTGGTEAFF
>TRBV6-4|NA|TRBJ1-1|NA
TGTGCCAGCAGTCGTACAGGGTCTAGCACTGAAGCTTTCTTT
CASSRTGSSTEAFF
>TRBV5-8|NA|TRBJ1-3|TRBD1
TGTGCCAGCAGCTTGGCGACAGGGGGCTACGGAAACACCATATATTTT
CASSLATGGYGNTIYF
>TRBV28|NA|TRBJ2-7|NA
TGTGCCAGCCTGACCCCGGGACACCCCACCTACGAGCAGTACTTC
CASLTPGHPTYEQYF
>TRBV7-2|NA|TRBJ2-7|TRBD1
TGTGCCAGCAGCTCAAGGACAGGTTTTGAGCAGTACTTC
CASSSRTGFEQYF
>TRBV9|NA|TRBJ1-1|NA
TGTGCCAGCAGCCCCCATGCGGACAGAAACACTGAAGCTTTCTTT
CASSPHADRNTEAFF
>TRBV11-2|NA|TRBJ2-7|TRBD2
TGTGCCAGCAGCTTAGAACTAGCGGGAATTTACGAGCAGTACTTC
CASSLELAGIYEQYF
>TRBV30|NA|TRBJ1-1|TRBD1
TGTGCCTGGAGTCGCGGGACAGCGAACACTGAAGCTTTCTTT
CAWSRGTANTEAFF
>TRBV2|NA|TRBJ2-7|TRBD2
TGTGCCAGCAGTGAATCCGAGGCGGGGGGCCCACGAGAGCAGTACTTC
CASSESEAGGPREQYF
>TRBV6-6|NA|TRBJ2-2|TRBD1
TGTGCCAGCAGACCGGGACAGGGCTACAACACCGGGGAGCTGTTTTTT
CASRPGQGYNTGELFF
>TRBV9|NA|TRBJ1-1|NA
TGTGCCAGCAGCGTAGTGGCAGGAATGAACACTGAAGCTTTCTTT
CASSVVAGMNTEAFF
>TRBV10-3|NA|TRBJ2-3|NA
TGTGCCATCAGGGGGACACCGATGGGCACAGATACGCAGTATTTT
CAIRGTPMGTDTQYF
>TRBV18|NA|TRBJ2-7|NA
TGTGCCAGCTCCCTTATAGACTCTCCTACCTACGAGCAGTACTTC
CASSLIDSPTYEQYF
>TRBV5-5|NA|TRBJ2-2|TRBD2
TGTGCCAGCAGCGGCACCGCGGGAGCGGCGGTCGGGGAGCTGTTTTTT
CASSGTAGAAVGELFF